These 26 T cell receptor beta chains were sequenced from one sample in a study of pediatric ulcerative colitis. Clones were sequenced by immunoSEQ multiplex PCR, and TCRdb holds only the in-frame ones, with some missing. The sample holds about 36,000 clones, approximately 87% seen once. Input material: blood. Source of these receptors: a girl under 18 with moderate ulcerative colitis.

V gene TRBV18 combines with J gene TRBJ2-5; D perhaps matches TRBD2 (5 bases). Germline-derived CDR1 and CDR2 are KGHSH and LQKENI. There are 13 residues in the CDR3. Trimming removed 6 bases from V and 5 bases from J, with 13 bases in between. The CDR3: CASSRPGMETQYF. In DNA form, the CDR3 reads TGTGCCAGCTCCCGCCCGGGAATGGAGACCCAGTACTTC. The complete variable domain, with remaining parts taken from reference TRBV18 and TRBJ2-5, reads NAGVMQNPRHLVRRRGQEARLRCSPMKGHSHVYWYRQLPEEGLKFMVYLQKENIIDESGMPKERFSAEFPKEGPSILRIQQVVRGDSAAYFCASSRPGMETQYFGPGTRLLVL.

The V gene is TRBV28, the J gene TRBJ1-5; D gene ambiguous. The V end was cut by 7 bases, the J end by 2 bases, with 18 bases between. From germline, CDR1 is MDHEN and CDR2 SYDVKM. This CDR3 region has 16 residues. The CDR3 coding sequence is TGTGCCAGCAAGGGTAGACGCGGTCGGGGCAATCAGCCCCAGCATTTT. Residues: CASKGRRGRGNQPQHF.

The rearrangement links TRBV5-4 to TRBJ1-2; TRBD1 matches 7 bases. The CDR3 extends over 14 amino acids. Germline V gene sequence: CDR1 SGHNT, CDR2 YYREEE (reference sequence). With 0 bases clipped from V and 4 bases from J, the junction kept 3 bases outside the gene matches. The CDR3 reads CASSLAQGVYGYTF. Written as DNA, the CDR3 is TGTGCCAGCAGCTTGGCCCAGGGGGTCTATGGCTACACCTTC. Combining the CDR3 with reference TRBV5-4 and TRBJ1-2 gives the whole variable domain ETGVTQSPTHLIKTRGQQVTLRCSSQSGHNTVSWYQQALGQGPQFIFQYYREEENGRGNFPPRFSGLQFPNYSSELNVNALELDDSALYLCASSLAQGVYGYTFGSGTRLTVV.

This chain joins TRBV30 and TRBJ1-1, with D unclear. The CDR3 covers 15 residues. Germline loops: CDR1 GTSNPN, CDR2 SVGIG (reference sequence). The V end lost 0 bases, the J end lost 0 bases, and 11 bases lay between the germline ends. As DNA, the CDR3 is TGTGCCTGGAGTGTAAACAGAGCATTGAACACTGAAGCTTTCTTT. Translated: CAWSVNRALNTEAFF.

Worth noting for this clone: This sample includes further DNA sequences coding for the same CDR3. The chain links TRBV11-2 to TRBJ1-3; D uncertain. The V end lost 3 bases, the J end lost 1 base, and 7 bases lay between the germline ends. The CDR3 covers 14 residues. Germline V gene data show CDR1 as SGHAT and CDR2 as FQNNGV. The CDR3 sequence is CASSFPGSGNTIYF. CDR3 bases: TGTGCCAGCAGCTTCCCAGGATCTGGAAACACCATATATTTT.

This chain connects TRBV7-2 to TRBJ2-3; D ambiguous. The V end lost 4 bases, the J end lost 3 bases, and 14 bases lay between the germline ends. Germline lookup yields CDR1 SGHTA and CDR2 FQGNSA. This CDR3 region has 15 residues. CDR3 sequence (DNA): TGTGCCAGCAGCTCCCGTCGACTCATAACAGATACGCAGTATTTT. Protein sequence: CASSSRRLITDTQYF.

The J gene is TRBJ2-2, the V gene TRBV5-1; 8 positions match TRBD1. The length of the CDR3 is 13 residues. Germline V lookup: CDR1 SGHRS, CDR2 YFSETQ. The J segment lost 5 bases and the V segment lost 6 bases, leaving 3 bases of the junction unmatched. The CDR3 spells CASTDRVTGELFF. Written as DNA, the CDR3 is TGCGCCAGCACGGACAGGGTTACCGGGGAGCTGTTTTTT.

The gene calls are TRBV7-2 and TRBJ1-1; no firm D call. This CDR3 is built from 14 residues. CDR1 SGHTA and CDR2 FQGNSA come from the germline V gene. Trimming removed 4 bases from V and 1 base from J, with 10 bases in between. The CDR3 DNA reads TGTGCCAGCAGCTACTTAACTGAGAACACTGAAGCTTTCTTT. Protein product: CASSYLTENTEAFF. The full variable domain, rest sourced from reference TRBV7-2 and TRBJ1-1, is GAGVSQSPSNKVTEKGKDVELRCDPISGHTALYWYRQSLGQGLEFLIYFQGNSAPDKSGLPSDRFSAERTGGSVSTLTIQRTQQEDSAVYLCASSYLTENTEAFFGQGTRLTVV.

The J gene is TRBJ2-3, the V gene TRBV28; D call uncertain. This CDR3 has 14 residues. The V and J ends lost 4 bases and 6 bases respectively, with 14 bases between them. CDR1 is MDHEN and CDR2 is SYDVKM in the germline V gene. CDR3 amino acids: CASSSPSAPDTQYF. CDR3 DNA: TGTGCCAGCAGTTCCCCCTCAGCTCCGGATACGCAGTATTTT.

V is TRBV6-5 and J is TRBJ2-1, with D maybe TRBD2 (6 bases). This CDR3 is 14 amino acids long. V was clipped by 1 base and J by 6 bases, with 10 bases between them. The germline V gene encodes CDR1 MNHEY and CDR2 SVGAGI. The CDR3 nucleotides read TGTGCCAGCAGTTACTGGAGGGCCGGCAATGAGCAGTTCTTC. Protein: CASSYWRAGNEQFF.

The rearrangement uses TRBV7-9 and TRBJ2-7, with D possibly TRBD2 on 6 matching bases. In germline, CDR1 is SEHNR, CDR2 FQNEAQ (reference sequence). CDR3 length: 13 amino acids. Trimming shortened V by 5 bases and J by 3 bases, and 11 bases separated the two germline ends. CDR3 loop: CASSMGLDYEQYF. The DNA for the CDR3 is TGTGCCAGCAGCATGGGACTCGACTACGAGCAGTACTTC.

V gene TRBV5-1 combines with J gene TRBJ2-1; D is undetermined. Trimming left V 2 bases short and J 3 bases short, with 9 bases between. This CDR3 spans 14 amino acids. Germline V gene data show CDR1 as SGHRS and CDR2 as YFSETQ. The CDR3: CASSLGLVYNEQFF. CDR3 bases: TGCGCCAGCAGCTTAGGGCTAGTCTACAATGAGCAGTTCTTC.

This clone was observed a handful of times. This rearrangement joins TRBV27 to TRBJ2-5; a possible D gene is TRBD1 (5 bases). The V gene's germline CDR1 is MNHEY and CDR2 SMNVEV (reference sequence). Trimming stripped 5 bases from V and 5 bases from J, with 12 bases between. This CDR3 has 13 amino acids. The CDR3 protein is CASSRTRFETQYF. CDR3 coding DNA: TGTGCCAGCAGTAGGACACGGTTTGAGACCCAGTACTTC.

This sequence joins TRBV28 and TRBJ1-5, with 7 bases fitting TRBD1. The CDR3 totals 15 residues. CDR1 is MDHEN, CDR2 SYDVKM, per germline. Trimming removed 5 bases from V and 2 bases from J; junction bases left unmatched: 6. The DNA for the CDR3 is TGTGCCAGCAGTCCACAGGGGCTAGGCAATCAGCCCCAGCATTTT. Protein: CASSPQGLGNQPQHF.

This clone was seen only a few times. This chain uses TRBV6-5 with TRBJ2-7, with a weak D call TRBD1 (7 bases). The germline V and J ends were trimmed by 2 bases and 2 bases, with 10 bases remaining between them. This CDR3 spans 14 amino acids. In germline, CDR1 is MNHEY, CDR2 SVGAGI. The CDR3, as DNA: TGTGCCAGCAGTTACCGCGGGACAGCCTACGAGCAGTACTTC. It yields the protein CASSYRGTAYEQYF.

This chain connects TRBV5-1 to TRBJ2-3; D is perhaps TRBD2 (6 bases). The CDR3 has 16 residues. V was trimmed by 0 bases and J by 1 base, leaving 12 bases between them. Per germline, CDR1 SGHRS and CDR2 YFSETQ. The CDR3 DNA reads as TGCGCCAGCAGCTTGGCCGAGGGCGGGGGCACAGATACGCAGTATTTT. Amino acid sequence: CASSLAEGGGTDTQYF.

In this sample, this clone turned up a few times. The chain joins TRBV5-4 to TRBJ1-2; TRBD1 might be the D (5 bases). This CDR3 spans 15 amino acids. Trimming shortened V by 3 bases and J by 8 bases, and 20 bases separated the two germline ends. CDR1 SGHNT and CDR2 YYREEE come from the germline V gene (reference sequence). The CDR3 DNA sequence: TGTGCCAGCAGCTCAGGGACCGTCGTGATTCGAGGCTACACCTTC. This codes for CASSSGTVVIRGYTF.

CDR3 in amino acids: CASSSDRGGYGYTF. The CDR3, as DNA: TGCGCCAGCAGCTCGGACAGGGGTGGCTATGGCTACACCTTC. The chain carries TRBV5-1 and TRBJ1-2, with 9 bases fitting TRBD1. This CDR3 is 14 amino acids long. Germline V gives CDR1 SGHRS, CDR2 YFSETQ. The V segment lost 3 bases and the J segment 4 bases; nucleotides outside the gene matches: 4. Using reference TRBV5-1 and TRBJ1-2 for the parts outside the CDR3, the full variable domain is KAGVTQTPRYLIKTRGQQVTLSCSPISGHRSVSWYQQTPGQGLQFLFEYFSETQRNKGNFPGRFSGRQFSNSRSEMNVSTLELGDSALYLCASSSDRGGYGYTFGSGTRLTVV.

The chain employs TRBV27 and TRBJ2-7; 9 bases fit TRBD1. Germline CDR1 is MNHEY and CDR2 is SMNVEV (reference sequence). The CDR3 is 15 residues long. With 1 base clipped from V and 5 bases from J, the junction kept 6 bases outside the gene matches. The CDR3 loop is CASSLLGDRADEQYF. The CDR3 DNA sequence: TGTGCCAGCAGTTTATTGGGGGACAGGGCGGACGAGCAGTACTTC.

In its sample, this clone was seen a few times. The chain recombines TRBV14 with TRBJ1-2; possibly TRBD1 for D (5 bases). In germline, CDR1 is SGHDN, CDR2 FVKESK. The CDR3 covers 13 residues. Between the trimmed V and J ends, which lost 4 bases and 4 bases, there was a span of 10 bases. CDR3 region: CASSRDSLYGYTF. The CDR3 nucleotides read TGTGCCAGCAGCCGAGACAGCCTCTATGGCTACACCTTC.

The chain recombines TRBV11-2 with TRBJ1-1; tentatively, D is TRBD1 (6 bases). V was shortened by 7 bases and J by 3 bases, with 15 bases between the two germline ends. This CDR3 contains 14 residues. Germline lookup yields CDR1 SGHAT and CDR2 FQNNGV. Here the CDR3 DNA reads TGTGCCAGCACACCCCCCGGGGGGCACACTGAAGCTTTCTTT. Translation gives CASTPPGGHTEAFF.

The genes are TRBV2 and TRBJ2-1; 10 positions match TRBD2. CDR3 size: 16 residues. From germline, CDR1 is SNHLY and CDR2 FYNNEI. The J segment lost 6 bases and the V segment lost 5 bases, leaving 10 bases of the junction unmatched. The CDR3 DNA reads as TGTGCCAGCAGTCCCCCTCTAGCGGGAGTAGGCAATGAGCAGTTCTTC. Amino acids: CASSPPLAGVGNEQFF.

This clone was seen a few times. This sequence joins TRBV7-2 and TRBJ2-7; D is perhaps TRBD2 (6 bases). In germline, CDR1 is SGHTA, CDR2 FQGNSA. The CDR3 is 12 amino acids. Between the trimmed V and J ends, which lost 8 bases and 0 bases, there was a span of 8 bases. The DNA for the CDR3 is TGTGCCAGCCGGGACTCCTCCTACGAGCAGTACTTC. As protein: CASRDSSYEQYF. Looking up the rest from reference TRBV7-2 and TRBJ2-7 gives the full variable domain: GAGVSQSPSNKVTEKGKDVELRCDPISGHTALYWYRQSLGQGLEFLIYFQGNSAPDKSGLPSDRFSAERTGGSVSTLTIQRTQQEDSAVYLCASRDSSYEQYFGPGTRLTVT.

This clone has a single count. The chain has TRBV7-2 and TRBJ2-2, with 9 bases fitting TRBD1. V was pared by 3 bases and J by 7 bases, with 9 bases of the junction left unmatched. This CDR3 has 16 amino acids. Germline-derived CDR1 and CDR2 are SGHTA and FQGNSA. CDR3 DNA sequence: TGTGCCAGCAGCTTTTTGAATCCGGGACAGGGCGGGGAGCTGTTTTTT. Protein sequence: CASSFLNPGQGGELFF.

The chain links TRBV11-1 to TRBJ1-1, with 8 bases fitting TRBD1. The CDR3 is 15 amino acids. Germline V gene sequence: CDR1 SGHAT, CDR2 FQDESV (reference sequence). V gave up 2 bases and J gave up 4 bases; unmatched junction bases: 6. In nucleotides, the CDR3 is TGTGCCAGCAGCTTACAGGGGGCGGTGGGCACTGAAGCTTTCTTT. Translation: CASSLQGAVGTEAFF.

The chain has TRBV5-1 and TRBJ2-2, with D hard to call. The CDR3 has 11 residues. CDR1 is SGHRS, CDR2 YFSETQ, per germline. V lost 2 bases, J lost 6 bases, and 2 bases lay in between. CDR3 region: CASSFAGELFF. The CDR3, as DNA: TGCGCCAGCAGCTTCGCCGGGGAGCTGTTTTTT.